What follows are 21 T cell receptor beta chains derived from one specimen sequenced in a study of T cells in narcolepsy. Generated by immunoSEQ multiplex PCR, the TCRdb table keeps only in-frame clones and is missing some. The sample shows some 35,000 clones, about 81% of them seen only once. Sequences were obtained from CD45RA- memory CD4+ T cells from PBMCs. These receptors came from a human donor with narcolepsy.

The gene calls are TRBV11-2 and TRBJ1-1; D is perhaps TRBD1 (5 bases). CDR3 size: 14 residues. V was clipped by 1 base and J by 6 bases, with 12 bases between them. The germline CDR1 and CDR2 sequences are SGHAT and FQNNGV. The CDR3 region has the DNA TGTGCCAGCAGCTTAGCTCTCCAGGGCGCTGAAGCTTTCTTT. This gives the protein CASSLALQGAEAFF. The variable domain in full, completed from reference TRBV11-2 and TRBJ1-1, reads EAGVAQSPRYKIIEKRQSVAFWCNPISGHATLYWYQQILGQGPKLLIQFQNNGVVDDSQLPKDRFSAERLKGVDSTLKIQPAKLEDSAVYLCASSLALQGAEAFFGQGTRLTVV.

V gene TRBV9 combines with J gene TRBJ1-4; D uncertain. V was cut by 0 bases and J by 0 bases, with 9 bases left in between. The CDR3 runs to 16 residues. Germline loops: CDR1 SGDLS, CDR2 YYNGEE. The CDR3 nucleotides are TGTGCCAGCAGCGTAGCTAGGGAAGCAACTAATGAAAAACTGTTTTTT. Amino acid sequence: CASSVAREATNEKLFF.

V gene TRBV19 combines with J gene TRBJ1-5, with D uncertain. The CDR3 sequence is 12 residues long. CDR1 and CDR2 from the germline V gene are LNHDA and SQIVND (reference sequence). V was pared by 4 bases and J by 4 bases, with 5 bases between. DNA of the CDR3: TGTGCCAGTAGTACCAGGAATCAGCCCCAGCATTTT. Translation gives CASSTRNQPQHF.

The chain combines TRBV19 with TRBJ1-3, with a possible D match to TRBD1 (6 bases). CDR3 size: 16 residues. Looked up from germline, CDR1 is LNHDA and CDR2 is SQIVND (reference sequence). The germline V and J ends were trimmed by 3 bases and 0 bases, with 12 bases remaining between them. The CDR3 loop is CASSMQGISSGNTIYF. CDR3 nucleotides: TGTGCCAGTAGTATGCAGGGGATTAGCTCTGGAAACACCATATATTTT.

This clone qualifies as medium-sized. V gene TRBV7-9 combines with J gene TRBJ2-7; D not certain. CDR3 size: 15 residues. Per the germline V gene, CDR1 is SEHNR and CDR2 is FQNEAQ (reference sequence). The V gene lost 1 base and the J gene lost 2 bases, with 12 bases spanning the gap. Here the CDR3 DNA reads TGTGCCAGCAGCTTAGACGCCCAGGTCACCTACGAGCAGTACTTC. Its protein product is CASSLDAQVTYEQYF.

In its sample, this clone was seen a few times. This chain connects TRBV11-1 to TRBJ2-7; D may be TRBD2 (6 bases). The V gene's germline CDR1 is SGHAT and CDR2 FQDESV (reference sequence). This CDR3 spans 16 amino acids. Trimming stripped 0 bases from V and 2 bases from J, with 14 bases between. The CDR3 DNA reads as TGTGCCAGCAGCTTAGCGCCGGGGGTAGGGGCCTACGAGCAGTACTTC. Its translation: CASSLAPGVGAYEQYF.

This CDR3 is CASGFGTGFSTDTQYF. CDR3 DNA: TGTGCTAGTGGTTTCGGGACAGGCTTTAGCACAGATACGCAGTATTTT. J is TRBJ2-3 and V is TRBV12-5, with 8 positions matching TRBD1. The germline CDR1 and CDR2 sequences are LGHNT and FRNRAP. After removal of 3 bases from V and 0 bases from J, the junction contained 5 bases not matched to a gene. This CDR3 has 16 amino acids.

The rearrangement links TRBV7-3 to TRBJ1-5; no definite D call. CDR3 length: 13 amino acids. Germline V gives CDR1 SGHTA, CDR2 FQGTGA. Trimming took off 5 bases at V and 5 bases at J, with 10 bases between the two ends. The CDR3 nucleotides are TGTGCCAGCAGCATGGGCGTAGATCAGCCCCAGCATTTT. It codes for CASSMGVDQPQHF. Filled out from reference TRBV7-3 and TRBJ1-5, the complete variable domain reads GAGVSQTPSNKVTEKGKYVELRCDPISGHTALYWYRQSLGQGPEFLIYFQGTGAADDSGLPNDRFFAVRPEGSVSTLKIQRTERGDSAVYLCASSMGVDQPQHFGDGTRLSIL.

The chain recombines TRBV19 with TRBJ1-2, with 10 positions matching TRBD1. The CDR3 totals 14 residues. Germline-derived CDR1 and CDR2 are LNHDA and SQIVND (reference sequence). Trimming took 6 bases from V and 5 from J; bases not matched to a gene: 6. In DNA, the CDR3 is TGTGCCAGTAGAGAGACAGGGGGCGGATATGGCTACACCTTC. This sequence encodes CASRETGGGYGYTF.

On this clone: In the same sample, other DNA sequences code for this CDR3. The chain employs TRBV15 and TRBJ2-1; unclear D gene. Germline V gene lookup returns CDR1 LNHNV and CDR2 YYDKDF (reference sequence). V lost 0 bases and J 1 base, leaving 10 bases between the germline ends. The CDR3 extends over 16 amino acids. The CDR3 coding sequence is TGTGCCACCAGCAGAGAAACTCCATCATCCTACAATGAGCAGTTCTTC. It codes for CATSRETPSSYNEQFF.

Written as DNA, the CDR3 is TGTGCCAGCAGCCGAGCGGGGGGGGGAGATACGCAGTATTTT. Its protein is CASSRAGGGDTQYF. This chain uses TRBV5-8 with TRBJ2-3; TRBD2 agrees at 10 bases. Germline lookup yields CDR1 SGHTS and CDR2 YDEGEE. V gave up 4 bases and J gave up 5 bases; unmatched junction bases: 4. CDR3 length: 14 residues.

The chain carries TRBV18 and TRBJ2-7, with TRBD2 matching over 12 bases. Per the germline V gene, CDR1 is KGHSH and CDR2 is LQKENI. This CDR3 contains 15 residues. Trimming removed 2 bases from V and 9 bases from J; junction bases left unmatched: 8. CDR3 sequence (DNA): TGTGCCAGCTCACCAAACCTAGCGGGAGGGAACGGGCAGTACTTC. This codes for CASSPNLAGGNGQYF.

The V and J genes are TRBV2 and TRBJ1-1; possibly TRBD1 for D (5 bases). CDR3 length: 14 residues. Trimming took 5 bases from V and 2 from J, leaving 12 bases between them. Germline CDR1 and CDR2: SNHLY and FYNNEI. DNA of the CDR3: TGTGCCAGCAGTCGCCAGGGAGGAAACACTGAAGCTTTCTTT. Translating gives CASSRQGGNTEAFF.

CDR3 nucleotide sequence: TGTGCCAGCAGCATCGGACCGACCTCCTACGAGCAGTACTTC. Its protein product is CASSIGPTSYEQYF. V and J are TRBV7-3 and TRBJ2-7; D not certain. Germline V gene lookup returns CDR1 SGHTA and CDR2 FQGTGA. V lost 5 bases, J lost 0 bases, and 11 bases lay in between. This CDR3 has 14 residues.

As DNA, the CDR3 is TGTGCCATCAGTTACTCTAGCGTTTCCCACAATGAGCAGTTCTTC. Translation: CAISYSSVSHNEQFF. The rearrangement uses TRBV10-3 and TRBJ2-1; TRBD2 is a possible D gene (6 bases). This CDR3 comprises 15 residues. The germline V and J ends were trimmed by 5 bases and 5 bases, with 16 bases remaining between them. Germline V lookup: CDR1 ENHRY, CDR2 SYGVKD.

CDR3 nucleotides: TGCGCCAGCAGCCAAGATAAAGGCCGTCGGTCTGGGGCCAACGTCCTGACTTTC. Translating gives CASSQDKGRRSGANVLTF. The chain carries TRBV4-3 and TRBJ2-6; D gene ambiguous. Germline V gene data show CDR1 as LGHNA and CDR2 as YSLEER. This CDR3 has 18 amino acids. Trimming took 0 bases from V and 1 from J, leaving 13 bases between them.

V and J are TRBV10-3 and TRBJ2-7; weak D call: TRBD2 (6 bases). Germline CDR1 and CDR2: ENHRY and SYGVKD. CDR3 length: 13 residues. The V end was cut by 0 bases, the J end by 3 bases, with 6 bases between. CDR3 sequence: CAISESGGYEQYF. The CDR3 region has the DNA TGTGCCATCAGTGAGTCGGGGGGCTACGAGCAGTACTTC.

The chain carries TRBV6-6 and TRBJ1-5, with unresolved D. Trimming stripped 0 bases from V and 5 bases from J, with 11 bases between. Germline V CDR1 and CDR2: MNHNY, SVGAGI (reference sequence). The length of the CDR3 is 15 residues. The CDR3 DNA reads TGTGCCAGCAGTTACTCGATGGCGGACTATCAGCCCCAGCATTTT. Its translation is CASSYSMADYQPQHF.

This rearrangement joins TRBV19 to TRBJ2-1; TRBD2 matches at 10 bases. V shed 1 base, J shed 7 bases, and the junction held 7 bases outside the gene matches. Germline CDR1 LNHDA, CDR2 SQIVND (reference sequence). This CDR3 is built from 16 residues. The CDR3 loop reads CASSIALAGALNEQFF. In DNA, the CDR3 is TGTGCCAGTAGTATAGCCCTAGCGGGAGCTTTAAATGAGCAGTTCTTC.

This clone has a handful of counts. The chain has TRBV29-1 and TRBJ1-3; 7 bases agree with TRBD1. The CDR3 is made up of 13 amino acids. Germline CDR1 and CDR2: SQVTM and ANQGSEA. V gave up 7 bases and J gave up 0 bases; unmatched junction bases: 3. The CDR3 loop is CSARGSSGNTIYF. For the CDR3, the DNA is TGCAGCGCCAGGGGGAGCTCTGGAAACACCATATATTTT.

The gene calls are TRBV10-3 and TRBJ1-4; tentative D call: TRBD1 (6 bases). The CDR3 has 15 amino acids. The V and J ends lost 3 bases and 8 bases respectively, with 16 bases between them. Germline lookup yields CDR1 ENHRY and CDR2 SYGVKD. This chain's CDR3 is CAISESTGSGEKLFF. For the CDR3, the DNA is TGTGCCATCAGTGAATCTACAGGGTCGGGAGAAAAACTGTTTTTT.